These 19 T cell receptor beta chains were all obtained from the same sample, sequenced in a study of identical twins. Via MiXCR, TCRdb re-called the 5' RACE reads, giving one row per CDR3 protein. Of 1.5 million to 2 million distinct CDR3 sequences in the sample, about 31% were seen once. The sample comprised cord blood. Source of these receptors: a newborn girl in good health.

This clonotype was observed a few times. The chain joins TRBV6-5 to TRBJ2-4; TRBD1 aligns across 10 bases. The J call could be wrong; TRBJ2-7 is a better fit for the DNA end. CDR1 and CDR2 (germline): MNHEY, SVGAGI. The CDR3 totals 16 residues. The CDR3 spells CASRPWRQGALCEQYF. Here the CDR3 DNA reads TGTGCCAGCAGACCCTGGAGACAGGGGGCTCTTTGCGAGCAGTACTTC.

A few counts support this clonotype. V is TRBV7-2 and J is TRBJ1-5, with 8 nucleotides matching TRBD1. Germline trimming cut 1 base from V and 4 bases from J; bases unmatched to any gene: 3. Germline V lookup: CDR1 SGHTA, CDR2 FQGNSA. The CDR3 is 15 residues long. This CDR3 reads CASSLVTGENQPQHF. DNA for the CDR3: TGTGCCAGCAGCTTAGTGACAGGGGAAAATCAGCCCCAGCATTTT.

Worth noting for this clonotype: Compared with germline, one end of the junction differs, possibly owing to a read error. The rearrangement links TRBV6-6 to TRBJ1-2; a weak D match, TRBD1 (5 bases). CDR1 is MNHNY, CDR2 SVGAGI, per germline (reference sequence). This CDR3 has 16 residues. CDR3 DNA sequence: TGTGCCAGCAGTTCCGGCGGGGCAGGAACCAACTATGGCTACAACTTC. It specifies CASSSGGAGTNYGYNF.

This chain uses TRBV7-2 with TRBJ2-4; 7 nucleotides align to TRBD2. V shed 1 base and J 0 bases; nucleotides not matched to a gene: 9. The CDR3 is 18 amino acids. Germline values: CDR1 SGHTA, CDR2 FQGNSA. The CDR3 spells CASSLVGGINSAKNIQYF. DNA for the CDR3: TGTGCCAGCAGCTTAGTGGGGGGGATAAATTCAGCCAAAAACATTCAGTACTTC.

The chain links TRBV5-1 to TRBJ2-7; D is uncertain. Trimming pared 4 bases from V and 7 bases from J, leaving 24 bases between. CDR1 and CDR2 (germline): SGHRS, YFSETQ. The CDR3 is 16 amino acids. CDR3: CASSPVADGSYNEQYF. The CDR3 DNA reads TGCGCCAGCAGCCCGGTGGCTGACGGATCCTACAATGAGCAGTACTTC.

The V call is TRBV2, the J call TRBJ2-2; D gene unclear. Trimming shortened V by 7 bases and J by 7 bases, and 10 bases separated the two germline ends. The germline V gene encodes CDR1 SNHLY and CDR2 FYNNEI. This CDR3 has 12 residues. The CDR3 sequence is CASKVVVGELFF. CDR3 nucleotide sequence: TGTGCCAGCAAAGTAGTTGTCGGGGAGCTGTTTTTT.

The table lists this clonotype with a few counts. The chain is built from TRBV6-1 and TRBJ2-3, with TRBD2 as a possible D gene (6 bases). The CDR3 is made up of 15 amino acids. With 5 bases removed from V and 4 bases from J, the gap between germline ends came to 16 bases. Germline CDR1 MNHNS, CDR2 SASEGT. The CDR3 sequence is CASSRSRTGADTQYF. The CDR3 nucleotides are TGTGCCAGCAGTCGGTCCCGCACGGGGGCAGATACGCAGTATTTT.

This clonotype was seen many times. The chain joins TRBV11-2 to TRBJ2-4; D is possibly TRBD1 or TRBD2 (5 bases each). Germline loops: CDR1 SGHAT, CDR2 FQNNGV. This CDR3 comprises 14 residues. V was clipped by 1 base and J by 7 bases, with 11 bases between them. Here the CDR3 reads CASSLGYGDNIQYF. In DNA form, the CDR3 reads TGTGCCAGCAGCTTAGGGTACGGGGACAACATTCAGTACTTC.

This clonotype occurred a few times. The chain carries TRBV7-9 and TRBJ2-1; 8 nucleotides align to TRBD2. The germline V gene encodes CDR1 SEHNR and CDR2 FQNEAQ (reference sequence). J gave up 8 bases and V 0 bases, and 9 bases lay outside the gene matches. The CDR3 sequence is 16 residues long. Here the CDR3 reads CASSLAPWTSIDEQFF. The CDR3 region has the DNA TGTGCCAGCAGCTTAGCGCCTTGGACTAGCATCGATGAGCAGTTCTTC.

The genes are TRBV20-1 and TRBJ1-5; the D gene is possibly TRBD1 (6 bases). This CDR3 region has 16 residues. CDR1 is DFQATT, CDR2 SNEGSKA, per germline (reference sequence). The V gene lost 1 base and the J gene lost 3 bases, with 16 bases spanning the gap. The CDR3 is CSARAVKGHLNQPQHF. CDR3 in DNA: TGCAGTGCTAGAGCGGTAAAGGGACACCTCAATCAGCCCCAGCATTTT.

This clonotype came up a few times. J is TRBJ1-4 and V is TRBV11-3; D call uncertain. V was pared by 4 bases and J by 5 bases, with 11 bases between. Germline CDR1 and CDR2: SGHNT and YENEEA. The CDR3 has 14 residues. CDR3 sequence (DNA): TGTGCCAGCAGCTCCGGCAGAGGAAATGAAAAACTGTTTTTT. Protein: CASSSGRGNEKLFF. The variable domain in full, with the rest retrieved from reference TRBV11-3 and TRBJ1-4, is EAGVVQSPRYKIIEKKQPVAFWCNPISGHNTLYWYLQNLGQGPELLIRYENEEAVDDSQLPKDRFSAERLKGVDSTLKIQPAELGDSAVYLCASSSGRGNEKLFFGSGTQLSVL.

This chain connects TRBV6-1 to TRBJ2-7; either TRBD1 or TRBD2 may supply D (6 bases each). V lost 5 bases and J lost 5, with 19 bases in between. CDR3 length: 15 residues. Germline CDR1 is MNHNS and CDR2 is SASEGT. CDR3 sequence (DNA): TGTGCCAGCAGTCCGTGGACAGTGCGGGACCACGAGCAGTACTTC. Protein sequence: CASSPWTVRDHEQYF.

This sequence joins TRBV27 and TRBJ2-1; the D call may be TRBD1 or TRBD2 (7 bases each). V lost 6 bases and J 5 bases, leaving 17 bases between the germline ends. Per germline, CDR1 MNHEY and CDR2 SMNVEV (reference sequence). The CDR3 loop spans 15 amino acids. The CDR3 here is CASSRQGGGDNEQFF. The DNA for the CDR3 is TGTGCCAGCAGCCGTCAGGGGGGGGGTGACAATGAGCAGTTCTTC.

This clonotype showed up just a few times. The genes are TRBV5-1 and TRBJ2-6; tentative D call: TRBD1 (8 bases). This CDR3 region has 16 residues. CDR1 is SGHRS and CDR2 is YFSETQ in the germline V gene. V was clipped by 3 bases and J by 4 bases, with 14 bases between them. The CDR3 sequence is CASSSTGGAGANVLTF. Here the CDR3 DNA reads TGCGCCAGCAGCTCCACAGGGGGGGCCGGGGCCAACGTCCTGACTTTC.

The rearrangement joins TRBV27 to TRBJ1-1; maybe TRBD1 (5 bases). Germline V gene data show CDR1 as MNHEY and CDR2 as SMNVEV (reference sequence). The CDR3 runs 13 residues. V was pared by 5 bases and J by 8 bases, with 15 bases between. The chain's CDR3 is CASSPGPWGEAFF. The CDR3 DNA reads as TGTGCCAGCAGTCCAGGGCCTTGGGGGGAAGCTTTCTTT.

This clonotype occurred a few times. The chain recombines TRBV7-9 with TRBJ2-1; D unclear. The CDR3 is 12 amino acids. V was pared by 5 bases and J by 8 bases, with 10 bases between. CDR1 is SEHNR, CDR2 FQNEAQ, per germline (reference sequence). The CDR3 DNA sequence: TGTGCCAGCAGCAACAAGGTGGATGAGCAGTTCTTC. It specifies CASSNKVDEQFF.

This chain uses TRBV6-5 with TRBJ2-7; TRBD1 matches at 8 bases. V gave up 2 bases and J gave up 0 bases; unmatched junction bases: 3. This CDR3 is 15 amino acids long. Germline loops: CDR1 MNHEY, CDR2 SVGAGI. The CDR3 sequence is CASSYDRGPSYEQYF. The CDR3 nucleotides are TGTGCCAGCAGTTACGACAGGGGACCCTCCTACGAGCAGTACTTC.

This clonotype has only a few counts. The rearrangement links TRBV7-6 to TRBJ1-5; no definite D call. CDR3 size: 17 residues. Germline assignment: CDR1 SGHVS and CDR2 FNYEAQ. V gave up 5 bases and J gave up 0 bases, with 17 bases separating them. CDR3 in amino acids: CASSPGSPIYSNQPQHF. In DNA form, the CDR3 reads TGTGCCAGCAGCCCAGGATCCCCGATTTATAGCAATCAGCCCCAGCATTTT. Variable domain in full (rest from reference TRBV7-6 and TRBJ1-5): GAGVSQSPRYKVTKRGQDVALRCDPISGHVSLYWYRQALGQGPEFLTYFNYEAQQDKSGLPNDRFSAERPEGSISTLTIQRTEQRDSAMYRCASSPGSPIYSNQPQHFGDGTRLSIL.

The V and J genes are TRBV5-1 and TRBJ2-1; D is undetermined. The CDR3 spans 16 residues. Trimming left V 4 bases short and J 0 bases short, with 14 bases between. Germline-derived CDR1 and CDR2 are SGHRS and YFSETQ. This CDR3 is CASSRPRLRSYNEQFF. The DNA for the CDR3 is TGCGCCAGCAGCAGACCCCGGCTCCGCTCCTACAATGAGCAGTTCTTC.